Described below is a single TCR beta chain sequence and its context. Germline V lookup: CDR1 MDHEN, CDR2 SYDVKM. The ends were cut back, 3 bases at V and 0 bases at J, with 12 bases in the middle. This CDR3 is built from 15 residues. These data come from a study of blood T cell repertoires in COVID-19. Overall study: Specimens from acute and convalescent COVID-19 originated in the United States, Italy and Spain.

Measured with immunoSEQ multiplex PCR; TCRdb has only the in-frame clones, and not every one. The table lists some 250,000 clones, around three quarters of them singletons. The sequence was collected from a woman aged 80 or over with acute or convalescent COVID-19. The sample was peripheral blood. The chain joins TRBV28 to TRBJ2-7; D uncertain. The CDR3 loop is CASSLWSLHSYEQYF. The DNA of the CDR3 is TGTGCCAGCAGTTTGTGGAGTCTCCACTCCTACGAGCAGTACTTC.